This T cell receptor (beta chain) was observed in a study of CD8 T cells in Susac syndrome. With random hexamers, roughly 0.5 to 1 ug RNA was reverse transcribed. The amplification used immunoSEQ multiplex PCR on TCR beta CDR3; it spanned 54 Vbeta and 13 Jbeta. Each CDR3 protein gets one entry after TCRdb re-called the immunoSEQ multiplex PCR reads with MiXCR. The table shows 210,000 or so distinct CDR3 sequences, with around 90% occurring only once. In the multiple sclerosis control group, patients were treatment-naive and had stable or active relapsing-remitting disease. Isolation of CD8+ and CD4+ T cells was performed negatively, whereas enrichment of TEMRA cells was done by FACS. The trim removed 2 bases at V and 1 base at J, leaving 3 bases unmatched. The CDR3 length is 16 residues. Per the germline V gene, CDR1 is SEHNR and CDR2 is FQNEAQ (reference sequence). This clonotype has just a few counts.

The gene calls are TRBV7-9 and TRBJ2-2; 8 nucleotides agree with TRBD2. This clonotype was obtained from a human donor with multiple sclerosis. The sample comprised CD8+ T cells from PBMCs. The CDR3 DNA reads TGTGCCAGCAGCTTACTAGCGGGCAAGAACACCGGGGAGCTGTTTTTT. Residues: CASSLLAGKNTGELFF.